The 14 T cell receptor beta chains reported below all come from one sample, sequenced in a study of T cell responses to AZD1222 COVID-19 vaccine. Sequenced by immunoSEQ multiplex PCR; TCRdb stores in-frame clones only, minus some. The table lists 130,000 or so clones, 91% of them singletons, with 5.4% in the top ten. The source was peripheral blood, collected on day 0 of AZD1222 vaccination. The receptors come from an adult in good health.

The CDR3 coding sequence is TGTGCCAGCAGTGAAGGACCGAACACTGAAGCTTTCTTT. Protein sequence: CASSEGPNTEAFF. The V call is TRBV6-1, the J call TRBJ1-1; D remains unclear. V was pared by 1 base and J by 1 base, with 4 bases between. Germline CDR1 and CDR2: MNHNS and SASEGT. This CDR3 is 13 amino acids long.

CDR3 nucleotides: TGTGCCAGCAGCTTAGCGTCGGACAGGGGGCTGAACACTGAAGCTTTCTTT. This sequence encodes CASSLASDRGLNTEAFF. The gene calls are TRBV7-2 and TRBJ1-1; TRBD1 agrees at 11 bases. The CDR3 is 17 amino acids. V dropped 0 bases and J dropped 0; count of bases not matched to a gene: 3. The germline CDR1 and CDR2 sequences are SGHTA and FQGNSA. Full variable domain (rest looked up from reference TRBV7-2 and TRBJ1-1): GAGVSQSPSNKVTEKGKDVELRCDPISGHTALYWYRQSLGQGLEFLIYFQGNSAPDKSGLPSDRFSAERTGGSVSTLTIQRTQQEDSAVYLCASSLASDRGLNTEAFFGQGTRLTVV.

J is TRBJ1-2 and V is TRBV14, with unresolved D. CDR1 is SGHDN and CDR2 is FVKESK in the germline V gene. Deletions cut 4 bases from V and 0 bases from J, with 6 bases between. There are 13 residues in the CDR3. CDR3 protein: CASSPATNYGYTF. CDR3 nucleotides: TGTGCCAGCAGCCCAGCAACTAACTATGGCTACACCTTC.

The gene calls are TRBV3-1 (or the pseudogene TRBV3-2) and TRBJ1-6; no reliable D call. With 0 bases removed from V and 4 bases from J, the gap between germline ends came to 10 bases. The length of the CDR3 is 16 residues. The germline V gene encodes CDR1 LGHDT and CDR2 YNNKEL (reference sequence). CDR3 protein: CASSQEGGSYNSPLHF. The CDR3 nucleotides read TGTGCCAGCAGCCAAGAGGGCGGCAGTTATAATTCACCCCTCCACTTT.

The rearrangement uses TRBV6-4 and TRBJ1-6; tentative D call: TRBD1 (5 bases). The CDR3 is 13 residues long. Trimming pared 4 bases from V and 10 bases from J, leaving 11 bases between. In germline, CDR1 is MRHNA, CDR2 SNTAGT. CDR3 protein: CASSAQGGSPLHF. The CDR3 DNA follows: TGTGCCAGCAGTGCCCAGGGCGGCTCACCCCTCCACTTT.

The CDR3 nucleotides read TGTGCCAGCAGTTTAGGCCTACAGGGGACCGAGCAGTACTTC. It specifies CASSLGLQGTEQYF. The chain recombines TRBV28 with TRBJ2-7, with 7 bases matching TRBD1. The V segment lost 2 bases and the J segment 6 bases; nucleotides outside the gene matches: 7. Looked up from germline, CDR1 is MDHEN and CDR2 is SYDVKM. The CDR3 length is 14 residues.

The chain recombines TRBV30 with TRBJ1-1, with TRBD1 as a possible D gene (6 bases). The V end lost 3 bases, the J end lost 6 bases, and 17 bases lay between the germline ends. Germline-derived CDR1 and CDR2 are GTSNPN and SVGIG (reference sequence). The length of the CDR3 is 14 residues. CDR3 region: CAWRPLRGTAEAFF. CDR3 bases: TGTGCCTGGAGGCCGTTGAGGGGGACCGCTGAAGCTTTCTTT. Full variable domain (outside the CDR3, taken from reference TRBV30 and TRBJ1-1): SQTIHQWPATLVQPVGSPLSLECTVEGTSNPNLYWYRQAAGRGLQLLFYSVGIGQISSEVPQNLSASRPQDRQFILSSKKLLLSDSGFYLCAWRPLRGTAEAFFGQGTRLTVV.

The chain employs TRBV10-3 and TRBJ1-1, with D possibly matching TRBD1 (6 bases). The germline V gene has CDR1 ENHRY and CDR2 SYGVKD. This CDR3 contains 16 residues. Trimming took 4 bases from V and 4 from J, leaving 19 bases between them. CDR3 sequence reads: CAISGPTGGAFTEAFF. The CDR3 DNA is TGTGCCATCAGTGGGCCGACAGGAGGAGCGTTCACTGAAGCTTTCTTT.

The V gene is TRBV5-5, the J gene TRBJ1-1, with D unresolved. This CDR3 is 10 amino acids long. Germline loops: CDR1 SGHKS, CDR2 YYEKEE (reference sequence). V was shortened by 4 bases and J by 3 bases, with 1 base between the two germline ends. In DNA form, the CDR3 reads TGTGCCAGCAGCCACACTGAAGCTTTCTTT. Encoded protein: CASSHTEAFF.

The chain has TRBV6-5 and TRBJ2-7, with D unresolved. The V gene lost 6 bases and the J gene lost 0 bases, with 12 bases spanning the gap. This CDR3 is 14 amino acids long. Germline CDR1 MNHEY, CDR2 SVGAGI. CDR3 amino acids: CASSPTGGSYEQYF. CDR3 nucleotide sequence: TGTGCCAGCAGCCCCACGGGTGGCTCCTACGAGCAGTACTTC.

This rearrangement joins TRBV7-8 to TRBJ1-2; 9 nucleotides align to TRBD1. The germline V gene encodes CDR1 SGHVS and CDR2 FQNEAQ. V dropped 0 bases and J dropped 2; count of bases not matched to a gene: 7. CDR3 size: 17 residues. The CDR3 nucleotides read TGTGCCAGCAGCTTAGCAGTGACAGGGGGTTCAAACTATGGCTACACCTTC. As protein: CASSLAVTGGSNYGYTF. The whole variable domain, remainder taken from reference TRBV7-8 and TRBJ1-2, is GAGVSQSPRYKVAKRGQDVALRCDPISGHVSLFWYQQALGQGPEFLTYFQNEAQLDKSGLPSDRFFAERPEGSVSTLKIQRTQQEDSAVYLCASSLAVTGGSNYGYTFGSGTRLTVV.

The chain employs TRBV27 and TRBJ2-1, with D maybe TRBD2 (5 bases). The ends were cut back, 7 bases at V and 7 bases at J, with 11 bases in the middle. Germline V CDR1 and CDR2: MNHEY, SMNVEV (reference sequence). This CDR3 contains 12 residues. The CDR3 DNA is TGTGCCAGCATGCTGGGAGCGAATGAGCAGTTCTTC. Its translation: CASMLGANEQFF.

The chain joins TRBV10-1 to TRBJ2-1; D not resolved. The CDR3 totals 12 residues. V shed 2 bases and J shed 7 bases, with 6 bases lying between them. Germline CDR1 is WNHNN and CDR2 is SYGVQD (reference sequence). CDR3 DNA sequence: TGCGCCAGCAGTGAGATAGTGAATGAGCAGTTCTTC. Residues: CASSEIVNEQFF.

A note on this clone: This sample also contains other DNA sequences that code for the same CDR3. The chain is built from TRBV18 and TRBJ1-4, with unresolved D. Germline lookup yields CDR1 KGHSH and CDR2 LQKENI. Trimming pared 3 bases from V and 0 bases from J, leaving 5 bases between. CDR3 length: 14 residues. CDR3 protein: CASSPGATNEKLFF. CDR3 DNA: TGTGCCAGCTCACCCGGGGCAACTAATGAAAAACTGTTTTTT.